This T cell receptor (beta chain) was sequenced in a study of blood T cell repertoires in COVID-19. Study summary: Specimens from acute and convalescent COVID-19 originated in the United States, Italy and Spain. PBMCs, B-cell-depleted T cells, or T cells provided the cDNA or gDNA that made up the material.

Enrollees, about 18 to 89 years old, lived in 24 US areas. Participant-reported clinical history was the basis for cohort assignment. Clones were read by immunoSEQ multiplex PCR, and TCRdb kept only the in-frame ones, dropping some. The data hold a few hundred thousand clones, with 87% observed a single time. The germline CDR1 and CDR2 sequences are ENHRY and SYGVKD. CDR3 length equals 12 residues. Trimming left V 8 bases short and J 5 bases short, with 10 bases between. The V and J genes are TRBV10-3 and TRBJ2-1; D remains unclear. Sample: PBMCs or T cells enriched from blood (not recorded which). The receptor was isolated from a woman aged 25 to 45 who had recovered from COVID-19. In DNA form, the CDR3 reads TGTGCCATCGGTGGCGGAAACAATGAGCAGTTCTTC. Its translation is CAIGGGNNEQFF.